These 27 T cell receptor beta chains share one sample of origin, sequenced in a study of post-analysis software for immune sequencing data. These receptors' antigens are unknown. Unique-molecular-identifier-tagged TCR beta cDNA libraries were used. Via MiXCR, TCRdb re-called the PCR reads, giving one row per CDR3 protein. The sample lists about 460,000 distinct CDR3 sequences, around 40% occurring once. Regarding the study as a whole: Roughly five TRBV segments were significantly more frequent in patients than in controls. TRBV5-6, TRBV5-1 and TRBV20-1 were among these segments.

The sequenced sample was blood. The source of these receptors is a girl aged 10-17 years with multiple sclerosis.

This chain links TRBV4-1 with TRBJ2-1; 10 bases match TRBD2. The CDR3 runs to 16 residues. Trimming removed 4 bases from V and 4 bases from J; junction bases left unmatched: 7. The germline CDR1 and CDR2 sequences are MGHRA and YSYEKL. Here the CDR3 DNA reads TGCGCCAGCAGCCGCCCAGGACTAGCGGTATACAATGAGCAGTTCTTC. It yields the protein CASSRPGLAVYNEQFF.

The rearrangement uses TRBV27 and TRBJ2-1; 12 bases map to TRBD2. Germline CDR1 is MNHEY and CDR2 is SMNVEV (reference sequence). CDR3 length equals 16 residues. V lost 5 bases and J lost 2; bases outside the gene matches: 4. The CDR3 DNA sequence: TGTGCCAGCAGTATGACTAGCGGGAGTCCCTACAATGAGCAGTTCTTC. Protein sequence: CASSMTSGSPYNEQFF.

This clonotype has a single count. The J gene is TRBJ2-7, the V gene TRBV7-9; 9 nucleotides line up with TRBD2. J was trimmed by 4 bases and V by 4 bases; bases with no gene match: 8. The CDR3 length is 15 residues. Per the germline V gene, CDR1 is SEHNR and CDR2 is FQNEAQ (reference sequence). The CDR3 nucleotides read TGTGCCAGCAGCTCAATAGCGGGAGCGAGATACGAGCAGTACTTC. This codes for CASSSIAGARYEQYF. The whole variable domain, filled in from reference TRBV7-9 and TRBJ2-7, reads DTGVSQNPRHKITKRGQNVTFRCDPISEHNRLYWYRQTLGQGPEFLTYFQNEAQLEKSRLLSDRFSAERPKGSFSTLEIQRTEQGDSAMYLCASSSIAGARYEQYFGPGTRLTVT.

The V and J genes are TRBV5-1 and TRBJ2-5; D ambiguous. V was pared by 4 bases and J by 2 bases, with 18 bases between. Germline CDR1 and CDR2: SGHRS and YFSETQ. CDR3 length: 16 amino acids. DNA of the CDR3: TGCGCCAGCAGCGTCCCCTCAGGTCTAAATCAAGAGACCCAGTACTTC. Translation gives CASSVPSGLNQETQYF.

The chain has TRBV9 and TRBJ2-7; the match to TRBD2 covers 12 bases. CDR1 SGDLS and CDR2 YYNGEE come from the germline V gene. Trimming at V came to 3 bases and at J to 4 bases, leaving 2 bases not matched to a gene. The CDR3 covers 14 residues. The CDR3 DNA reads TGTGCCAGCAGCGCTAGCGGGAGGGGATACGAGCAGTACTTC. Its protein is CASSASGRGYEQYF. Full variable domain (rest looked up from reference TRBV9 and TRBJ2-7): DSGVTQTPKHLITATGQRVTLRCSPRSGDLSVYWYQQSLDQGLQFLIQYYNGEERAKGNILERFSAQQFPDLHSELNLSSLELGDSALYFCASSASGRGYEQYFGPGTRLTVT.

DNA for the CDR3: TGTGCCAGCAGCTTAGGGGCGGGACCAACCCAAGAGACCCAGTACTTC. Amino acid sequence: CASSLGAGPTQETQYF. J is TRBJ2-5 and V is TRBV7-6; possible D gene TRBD2, 6 bases. The germline V gene encodes CDR1 SGHVS and CDR2 FNYEAQ. Trimming removed 1 base at V and 1 base at J, with 13 bases between. The CDR3 runs to 16 residues.

The chain recombines TRBV20-1 with TRBJ2-1; 9 bases agree with TRBD2. The CDR3 totals 15 residues. Germline assignment: CDR1 DFQATT and CDR2 SNEGSKA (reference sequence). Trimming cost V 3 bases and J 7 bases; bases outside gene matches: 10. The CDR3 DNA sequence: TGCAGTGCTAGCTTCCCGGGACTAGCTAGGAATGAGCAGTTCTTC. This encodes CSASFPGLARNEQFF.

The chain has TRBV5-6 and TRBJ1-1, with a weak D call TRBD1 (5 bases). CDR1 SGHDT and CDR2 YYEEEE come from the germline V gene. The CDR3 has 15 amino acids. Trimming took 0 bases from V and 1 from J, leaving 10 bases between them. CDR3: CASSLVGRENTEAFF. Written as DNA, the CDR3 is TGTGCCAGCAGCTTGGTGGGACGGGAGAACACTGAAGCTTTCTTT.

V usage is TRBV20-1 and J usage is TRBJ2-1, with 7 bases that match TRBD2. This CDR3 is built from 15 residues. Germline V CDR1 and CDR2: DFQATT, SNEGSKA (reference sequence). V dropped 6 bases and J dropped 6; count of bases not matched to a gene: 14. The CDR3 nucleotides read TGCAGTGCCCTAATCCGGGACTACGTCCTCAATGAGCAGTTCTTC. It translates to CSALIRDYVLNEQFF.

The rearrangement joins TRBV7-2 to TRBJ2-7, with unresolved D. V lost 4 bases and J lost 6, with 16 bases in between. The CDR3 runs to 14 residues. From germline, CDR1 is SGHTA and CDR2 FQGNSA. The CDR3 sequence is CASSSQTSRIEQYF. The CDR3 DNA reads as TGTGCCAGCAGCTCACAGACGTCGAGGATCGAGCAGTACTTC.

This clonotype turned up a few times. The chain combines TRBV4-2 with TRBJ2-3, with D tentatively TRBD2 (6 bases). Trimming took off 1 base at V and 2 bases at J, with 16 bases between the two ends. The CDR3 covers 17 residues. Per germline, CDR1 LGHNA and CDR2 YNFKEQ. The CDR3 spells CASSQVDGLIYTDTQYF. CDR3 nucleotides: TGTGCCAGCAGCCAAGTCGATGGACTAATCTACACAGATACGCAGTATTTT.

The rearrangement uses TRBV18 and TRBJ2-7, with a weak D call TRBD1 (6 bases). With 3 bases removed from V and 0 bases from J, the gap between germline ends came to 18 bases. The germline V gene has CDR1 KGHSH and CDR2 LQKENI. This CDR3 region has 17 residues. The CDR3 sequence: CASSPTPIWDTSYEQYF. The CDR3 bases are TGTGCCAGCTCACCCACACCTATTTGGGACACCTCCTACGAGCAGTACTTC.

There are a few counts of this clonotype. V usage is TRBV7-3 and J usage is TRBJ2-5, with TRBD2 matching 8 bases. J gave up 1 base and V 3 bases, and 4 bases lay outside the gene matches. The CDR3 has 15 residues. Germline V gene data show CDR1 as SGHTA and CDR2 as FQGTGA. This CDR3 is CASSFGSGTQETQYF. CDR3 bases: TGTGCCAGCAGCTTTGGTAGCGGGACCCAAGAGACCCAGTACTTC.

The rearrangement joins TRBV9 to TRBJ1-1; D gene uncertain. The ends were cut back, 0 bases at V and 5 bases at J, with 11 bases in the middle. Germline V gene lookup returns CDR1 SGDLS and CDR2 YYNGEE. This CDR3 is built from 14 residues. The CDR3 loop reads CASSVVEVGTEAFF. The DNA for the CDR3 is TGTGCCAGCAGCGTAGTGGAGGTTGGGACTGAAGCTTTCTTT.

This chain uses TRBV6-2 or TRBV6-3 with TRBJ2-2; no definite D call. Germline CDR1 MNHEY, CDR2 SVGEGT. This CDR3 has 14 amino acids. Trimming cost V 3 bases and J 6 bases, with 11 bases left between them. The CDR3 bases are TGTGCCAGCAGTTATGATCTGCGAGCCGGGGAGCTGTTTTTT. Translating it yields CASSYDLRAGELFF.

The chain combines TRBV5-1 with TRBJ2-5, with D tentatively TRBD2 (5 bases). Germline values: CDR1 SGHRS, CDR2 YFSETQ. The CDR3 contains 14 residues. Deletions cut 0 bases from V and 3 bases from J, with 9 bases between. CDR3 bases: TGCGCCAGCAGCTTGGGAGCGGTGGAAGAGACCCAGTACTTC. Translation gives CASSLGAVEETQYF.

This sequence joins TRBV12-3 or TRBV12-4 and TRBJ2-3; perhaps TRBD2 as D (5 bases). Trimming took 7 bases from V and 4 from J, leaving 12 bases between them. The CDR3 extends over 13 amino acids. The CDR3: CASTIGEPDTQYF. For the CDR3, the DNA is TGTGCCAGCACGATTGGGGAGCCAGATACGCAGTATTTT.

This rearrangement joins TRBV6-6 to TRBJ1-1; 8 positions agree with TRBD1. The CDR3 spans 14 residues. The J segment lost 3 bases and the V segment lost 6 bases, leaving 6 bases of the junction unmatched. CDR1 and CDR2 from the germline V gene are MNHNY and SVGAGI (reference sequence). The CDR3 protein is CASSQTGGYTEAFF. CDR3 DNA: TGTGCCAGCAGCCAAACAGGGGGATACACTGAAGCTTTCTTT.

V is TRBV4-1 and J is TRBJ1-2, with TRBD1 as a possible D gene (6 bases). The CDR3 is made up of 19 amino acids. The germline CDR1 and CDR2 sequences are MGHRA and YSYEKL. V lost 4 bases and J lost 1, with 25 bases in between. Written as DNA, the CDR3 is TGCGCCAGCAGCCGAGGAACCCCGGACAGCCGAGTGCGTAACTATGGCTACACCTTC. Protein product: CASSRGTPDSRVRNYGYTF.

V is TRBV6-1 and J is TRBJ1-1; perhaps TRBD1 as D (6 bases). There are 15 residues in the CDR3. V was trimmed by 3 bases and J by 2 bases, leaving 13 bases between them. Germline V gene data show CDR1 as MNHNS and CDR2 as SASEGT. This chain's CDR3 is CASSDKGGTNTEAFF. CDR3 nucleotide sequence: TGTGCCAGCAGTGATAAAGGGGGGACCAACACTGAAGCTTTCTTT.

This clonotype turned up a few times. J is TRBJ1-1 and V is TRBV27; the D gene is possibly TRBD1 (5 bases). From germline, CDR1 is MNHEY and CDR2 SMNVEV (reference sequence). This CDR3 comprises 16 residues. Between the trimmed V and J ends, which lost 2 bases and 5 bases, there was a span of 18 bases. The CDR3 DNA reads as TGTGCCAGCAGTTTACTCGGGGGAGGGAGAGGTACTGAAGCTTTCTTT. Its protein is CASSLLGGGRGTEAFF.

The genes are TRBV29-1 and TRBJ1-2; no reliable D call. Germline CDR1 SQVTM, CDR2 ANQGSEA. V shed 6 bases and J shed 3 bases, with 8 bases lying between them. The CDR3 runs to 11 residues. CDR3 bases: TGCAGCGTCGTGAGTGACTATGGCTACACCTTC. As protein: CSVVSDYGYTF.

The chain couples TRBV7-3 to TRBJ2-1; 7 bases fit TRBD2. CDR1 is SGHTA, CDR2 FQGTGA, per germline. The CDR3 is 13 residues long. After removal of 4 bases from V and 8 bases from J, the junction contained 5 bases not matched to a gene. In DNA form, the CDR3 reads TGTGCCAGCAGCTCCGGACTAGTGGATGAGCAGTTCTTC. Residues: CASSSGLVDEQFF. The variable domain in full, with the rest retrieved from reference TRBV7-3 and TRBJ2-1, is GAGVSQTPSNKVTEKGKYVELRCDPISGHTALYWYRQSLGQGPEFLIYFQGTGAADDSGLPNDRFFAVRPEGSVSTLKIQRTERGDSAVYLCASSSGLVDEQFFGPGTRLTVL.

This clonotype was counted between two and nine times. The chain links TRBV7-2 to TRBJ2-5, with 10 bases identical to TRBD2. J was trimmed by 11 bases and V by 4 bases; bases with no gene match: 10. Germline CDR1 reads SGHTA; CDR2 reads FQGNSA. The CDR3 loop spans 14 amino acids. CDR3 sequence: CASSSGLATQNQYF. CDR3 DNA: TGTGCCAGCAGCTCGGGACTAGCGACCCAAAATCAGTACTTC. The full variable domain, in which reference TRBV7-2 and TRBJ2-5 provide the parts outside the CDR3, is GAGVSQSPSNKVTEKGKDVELRCDPISGHTALYWYRQSLGQGLEFLIYFQGNSAPDKSGLPSDRFSAERTGGSVSTLTIQRTQQEDSAVYLCASSSGLATQNQYFGPGTRLLVL.

Only one count was recorded for this clonotype. The chain uses TRBV4-1 and TRBJ1-5; D unresolved. The CDR3 has 14 residues. Germline V lookup: CDR1 MGHRA, CDR2 YSYEKL. Trimming pared 4 bases from V and 1 base from J, leaving 8 bases between. CDR3 bases: TGCGCCAGCAGCCTTGTGGGAAGCAATCAGCCCCAGCATTTT. Translation gives CASSLVGSNQPQHF.

The gene calls are TRBV29-1 and TRBJ2-6; 7 bases align to TRBD1. CDR3 size: 16 residues. Germline V gene sequence: CDR1 SQVTM, CDR2 ANQGSEA. Unmatched junction bases numbered 9, after V lost 7 bases and J lost 0 bases. In nucleotides, the CDR3 is TGCAGCGGGACAGTGGCAGGGGGCTCTGGGGCCAACGTCCTGACTTTC. Translating it yields CSGTVAGGSGANVLTF.

Comments on this clonotype: At one end, the junction sequence differs from germline, possibly due to a read error. The chain couples TRBV28 to TRBJ1-1; D possibly corresponds to TRBD1 (5 bases). Germline V gene data show CDR1 as MDHEN and CDR2 as SYDVKM. This CDR3 region has 13 residues. CDR3 in DNA: TGTGCCAGCAGTTCACCCGCGGACACGGAAGCTTTCTTT. It codes for CASSSPADTEAFF.